The sequence of this T cell receptor (beta chain) was determined in a study of T-cell reconstitution after alpha-beta-depleted transplantation in children. Study results and caveats: It was newly produced T cells that mostly accounted for T-cell counts and diversity one year after transplant. Expanded graft clones, several hundred of them, were reportedly the source of alpha-beta T cells about two months after transplant. Elevated TCRbeta diversity at day 60 was traced, in some patients, to surviving recipient T cells and thymic progenitors.

This clonotype has ten or more counts. Its antigen is unidentified. CDR1 is MNHNS, CDR2 SASEGT, per germline. This CDR3 region has 15 residues. V shed 1 base and J shed 2 bases, with 12 bases lying between them. TCRbeta library preparation incorporated unique molecular identifiers. MiXCR, run by TCRdb on the PCR reads, gives a single entry per CDR3 protein. There are around 30,000 distinct CDR3 sequences in the sample; 5% to 7% occur only once, and roughly 27% lies in the top ten. The chain employs TRBV6-1 and TRBJ2-7; a weak D match, TRBD2 (6 bases). This TCR was sampled from a child under two years old who had a stem cell transplant for acute myeloid leukemia, so the T cells may come from the graft donor. The sample consisted of peripheral blood, taken 60 days after TCRalphabeta/CD19-depleted stem cell transplant. This CDR3 is CASSEVGGSAYEQYF. The CDR3 DNA reads TGTGCCAGCAGTGAAGTTGGGGGGTCAGCCTACGAGCAGTACTTC.